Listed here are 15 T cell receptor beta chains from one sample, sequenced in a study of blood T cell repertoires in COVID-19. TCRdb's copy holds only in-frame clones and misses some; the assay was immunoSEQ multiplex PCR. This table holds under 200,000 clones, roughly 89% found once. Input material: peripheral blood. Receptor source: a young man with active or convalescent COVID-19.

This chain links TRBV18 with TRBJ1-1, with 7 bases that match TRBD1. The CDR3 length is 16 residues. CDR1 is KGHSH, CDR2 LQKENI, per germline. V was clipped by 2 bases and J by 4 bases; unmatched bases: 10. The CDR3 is CASSPGLGQVVTEAFF. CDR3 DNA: TGTGCCAGCTCACCAGGCCTCGGACAGGTAGTCACTGAAGCTTTCTTT.

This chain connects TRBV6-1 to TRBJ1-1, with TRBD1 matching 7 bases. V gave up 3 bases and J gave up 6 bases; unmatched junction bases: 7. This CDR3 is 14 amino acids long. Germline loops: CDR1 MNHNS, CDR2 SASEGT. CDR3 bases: TGTGCCAGCAGTGATGACAGGGCGGTATCTGAAGCTTTCTTT. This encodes CASSDDRAVSEAFF.

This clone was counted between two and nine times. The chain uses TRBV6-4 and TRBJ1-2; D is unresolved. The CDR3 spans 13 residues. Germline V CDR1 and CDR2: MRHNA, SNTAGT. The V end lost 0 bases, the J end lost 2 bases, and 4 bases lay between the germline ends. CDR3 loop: CASSDSLNYGYTF. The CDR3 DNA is TGTGCCAGCAGTGACTCCCTAAACTATGGCTACACCTTC.

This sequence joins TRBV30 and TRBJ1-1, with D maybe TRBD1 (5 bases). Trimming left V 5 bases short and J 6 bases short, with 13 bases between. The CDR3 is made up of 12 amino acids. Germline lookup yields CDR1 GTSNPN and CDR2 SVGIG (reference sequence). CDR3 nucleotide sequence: TGTGCCTGGGGTCCCGGAGGGGCTGAAGCTTTCTTT. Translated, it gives CAWGPGGAEAFF.

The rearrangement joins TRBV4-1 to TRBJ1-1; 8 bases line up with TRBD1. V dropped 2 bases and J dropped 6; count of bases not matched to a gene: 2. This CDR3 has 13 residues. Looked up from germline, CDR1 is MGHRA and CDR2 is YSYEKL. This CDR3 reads CASSQQGAAEAFF. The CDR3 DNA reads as TGCGCCAGCAGCCAACAGGGGGCAGCTGAAGCTTTCTTT.

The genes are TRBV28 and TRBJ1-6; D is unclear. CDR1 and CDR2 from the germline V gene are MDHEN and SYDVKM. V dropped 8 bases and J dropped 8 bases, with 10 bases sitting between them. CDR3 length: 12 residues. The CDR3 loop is CASGRMDSPLHF. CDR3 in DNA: TGTGCCAGCGGGAGGATGGATTCACCCCTCCACTTT.

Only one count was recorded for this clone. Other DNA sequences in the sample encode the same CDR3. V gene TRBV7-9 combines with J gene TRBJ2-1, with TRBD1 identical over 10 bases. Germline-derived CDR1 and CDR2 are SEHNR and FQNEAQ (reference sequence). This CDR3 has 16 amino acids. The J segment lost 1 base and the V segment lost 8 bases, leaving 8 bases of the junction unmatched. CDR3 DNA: TGTGCCAGCCGGGGGGACAGGGGTAGGTCCTACAATGAGCAGTTCTTC. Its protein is CASRGDRGRSYNEQFF.

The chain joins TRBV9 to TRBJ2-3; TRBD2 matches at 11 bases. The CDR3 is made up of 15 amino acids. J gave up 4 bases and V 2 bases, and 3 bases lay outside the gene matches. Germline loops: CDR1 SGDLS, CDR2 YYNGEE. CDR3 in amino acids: CASSVLAGGADTQYF. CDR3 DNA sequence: TGTGCCAGCAGCGTCCTAGCGGGAGGAGCAGATACGCAGTATTTT.

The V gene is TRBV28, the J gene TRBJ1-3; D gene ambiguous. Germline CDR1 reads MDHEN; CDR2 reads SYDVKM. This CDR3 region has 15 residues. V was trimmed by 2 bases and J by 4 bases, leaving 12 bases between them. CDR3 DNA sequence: TGTGCCAGCAGTTTAAGAAGGACTGCCGGAAACACCATATATTTT. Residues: CASSLRRTAGNTIYF.

The CDR3 spells CASSQDEDRPNEQFF. The CDR3 nucleotides are TGCGCCAGCAGCCAAGATGAAGACAGGCCCAATGAGCAGTTCTTC. V usage is TRBV4-1 and J usage is TRBJ2-1; tentatively, D is TRBD1 (6 bases). This CDR3 is built from 15 residues. Trimming took 0 bases from V and 6 from J, leaving 12 bases between them. Germline CDR1 reads MGHRA; CDR2 reads YSYEKL.

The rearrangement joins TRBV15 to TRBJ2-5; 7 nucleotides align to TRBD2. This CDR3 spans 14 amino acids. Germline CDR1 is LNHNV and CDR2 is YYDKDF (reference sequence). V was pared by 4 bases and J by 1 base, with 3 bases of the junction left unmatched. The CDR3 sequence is CATSTGTIQETQYF. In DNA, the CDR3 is TGTGCCACCAGCACGGGGACTATCCAAGAGACCCAGTACTTC.

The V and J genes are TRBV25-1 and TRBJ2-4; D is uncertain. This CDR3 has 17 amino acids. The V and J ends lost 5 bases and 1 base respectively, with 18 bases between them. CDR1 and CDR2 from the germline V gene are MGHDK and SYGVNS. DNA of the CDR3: TGTGCCAGCAGTCCATCCCCGGGTACGGTGGCCAAAAACATTCAGTACTTC. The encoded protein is CASSPSPGTVAKNIQYF.

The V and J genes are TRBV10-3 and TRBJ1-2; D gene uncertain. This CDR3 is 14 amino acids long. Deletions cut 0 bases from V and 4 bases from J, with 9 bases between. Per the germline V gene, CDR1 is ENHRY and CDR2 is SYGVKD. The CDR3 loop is CAISESVAVYGYTF. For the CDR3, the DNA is TGTGCCATCAGTGAGTCGGTGGCGGTCTATGGCTACACCTTC.

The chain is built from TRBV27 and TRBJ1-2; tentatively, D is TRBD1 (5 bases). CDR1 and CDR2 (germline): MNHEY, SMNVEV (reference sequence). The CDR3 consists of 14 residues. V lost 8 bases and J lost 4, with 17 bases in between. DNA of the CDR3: TGTGCCAGCTCCCCACGGCGACAGCGCTATGGCTACACCTTC. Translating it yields CASSPRRQRYGYTF.

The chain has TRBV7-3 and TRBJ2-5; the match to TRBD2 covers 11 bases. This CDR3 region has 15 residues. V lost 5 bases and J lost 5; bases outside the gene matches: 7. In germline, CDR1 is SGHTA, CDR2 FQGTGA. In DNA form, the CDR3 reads TGTGCCAGCAGCCCTGGACTAGCGGGTAGTGAGACCCAGTACTTC. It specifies CASSPGLAGSETQYF.